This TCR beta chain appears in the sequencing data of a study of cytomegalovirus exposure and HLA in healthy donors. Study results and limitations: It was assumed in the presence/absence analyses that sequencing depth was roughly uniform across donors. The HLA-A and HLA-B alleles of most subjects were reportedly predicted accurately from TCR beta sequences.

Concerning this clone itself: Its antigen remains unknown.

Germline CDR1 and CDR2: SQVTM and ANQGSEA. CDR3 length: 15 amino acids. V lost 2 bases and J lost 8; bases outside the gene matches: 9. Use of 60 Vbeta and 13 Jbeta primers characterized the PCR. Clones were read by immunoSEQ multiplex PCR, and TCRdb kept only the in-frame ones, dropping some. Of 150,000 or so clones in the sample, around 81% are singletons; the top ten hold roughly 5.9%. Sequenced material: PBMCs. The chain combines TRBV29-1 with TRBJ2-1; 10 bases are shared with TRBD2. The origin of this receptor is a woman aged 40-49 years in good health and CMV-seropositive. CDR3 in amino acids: CSVEIASGRKDEQFF. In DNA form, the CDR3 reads TGCAGCGTTGAAATAGCTAGCGGGAGAAAGGATGAGCAGTTCTTC.